This entry describes one T cell receptor beta chain. The data originate from a study of blood T cells in healthy people across ages. It was with a sample-barcoded 5' primer and a J-beta primer mix that a second PCR of roughly 6 to 12 cycles was run. TCRdb analysed the 5' RACE reads with MiXCR anew, one entry per CDR3 protein. The table lists around 2 million distinct CDR3 sequences, 39% of them singletons. Looked up from germline, CDR1 is SQVTM and CDR2 is ANQGSEA. With 5 bases removed from V and 3 bases from J, the gap between germline ends came to 12 bases. The CDR3 contains 13 residues. This chain connects TRBV29-1 to TRBJ2-3, with D possibly matching TRBD2 (5 bases). This receptor was taken from a human donor in good health. What was sequenced was blood. The chain's CDR3 is CSVKDWVTDTQYF. The CDR3 DNA reads TGCAGCGTTAAGGACTGGGTAACAGATACGCAGTATTTT.